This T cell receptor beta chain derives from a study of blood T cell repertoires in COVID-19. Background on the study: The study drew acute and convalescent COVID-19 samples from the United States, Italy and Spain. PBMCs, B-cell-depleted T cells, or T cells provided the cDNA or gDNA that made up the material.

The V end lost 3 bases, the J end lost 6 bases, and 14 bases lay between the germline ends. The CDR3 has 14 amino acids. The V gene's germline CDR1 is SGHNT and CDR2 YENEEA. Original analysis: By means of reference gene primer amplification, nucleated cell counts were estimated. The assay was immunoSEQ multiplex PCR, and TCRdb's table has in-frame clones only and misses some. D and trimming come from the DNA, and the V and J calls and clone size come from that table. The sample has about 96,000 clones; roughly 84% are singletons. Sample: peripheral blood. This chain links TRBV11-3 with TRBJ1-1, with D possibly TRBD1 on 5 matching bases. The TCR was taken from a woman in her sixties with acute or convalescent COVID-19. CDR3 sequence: CASSFGGELAEAFF. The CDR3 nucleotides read TGTGCCAGCAGCTTTGGGGGGGAGTTGGCTGAAGCTTTCTTT.